This T cell receptor (beta chain) was captured in a study of blood T cell repertoires in COVID-19. The method was immunoSEQ multiplex PCR; TCRdb's version includes in-frame clones alone and lacks a portion of them. The sample contains 45,000 to 55,000 clones, roughly two thirds of which appear only once. The CDR3 has 12 amino acids. The V and J ends lost 6 bases and 2 bases respectively, with 7 bases between them. This TCR came from a woman between 65 and 79 years old with acute or convalescent COVID-19. Sequencing was performed on peripheral blood. J is TRBJ1-2 and V is TRBV12-3 or TRBV12-4; no clear D gene. The CDR3 DNA is TGTGCCAGCAGCCGTGGCAACTATGGCTACACCTTC. Protein product: CASSRGNYGYTF.